Below are 24 T cell receptor beta chains sequenced from a single sample in a study of blood T cell repertoires in COVID-19. The repertoire was sequenced with immunoSEQ multiplex PCR; TCRdb's copy has only in-frame clones and lacks some. The sample holds about 36,000 clones, about nine tenths seen once. The specimen was peripheral blood. The source is a human donor in a cohort sampled during active COVID-19.

The CDR3 reads CASSIQPGLNTGELFF. In nucleotides, the CDR3 is TGTGCCAGTAGTATTCAGCCGGGACTGAACACCGGGGAGCTGTTTTTT. The genes are TRBV19 and TRBJ2-2; D perhaps matches TRBD2 (6 bases). Looked up from germline, CDR1 is LNHDA and CDR2 is SQIVND (reference sequence). V dropped 3 bases and J dropped 1 base, with 12 bases sitting between them. The CDR3 has 16 residues.

This chain links TRBV5-1 with TRBJ2-3; D remains ambiguous. CDR1 and CDR2 (germline): SGHRS, YFSETQ. This CDR3 has 15 amino acids. V dropped 1 base and J dropped 1 base, with 10 bases sitting between them. CDR3 in DNA: TGCGCCAGCAGCTTGAGTGGGCCCCGCACAGATACGCAGTATTTT. Its translation: CASSLSGPRTDTQYF.

The V call is TRBV7-2, the J call TRBJ1-5; D remains unclear. Germline-derived CDR1 and CDR2 are SGHTA and FQGNSA. Trimming took off 3 bases at V and 4 bases at J, with 7 bases between the two ends. The CDR3 has 13 residues. The chain's CDR3 is CASSFGGNQPQHF. The CDR3 coding sequence is TGTGCCAGCAGCTTCGGAGGGAATCAGCCCCAGCATTTT.

The rearrangement joins TRBV2 to TRBJ1-1; D perhaps matches TRBD1 (5 bases). The V end was cut by 6 bases, the J end by 3 bases, with 17 bases between. The CDR3 is made up of 15 amino acids. Germline CDR1 reads SNHLY; CDR2 reads FYNNEI. CDR3: CASRTHPSGDTEAFF. For the CDR3, the DNA is TGTGCCAGCAGGACCCACCCCTCGGGGGACACTGAAGCTTTCTTT.

The sample holds one count of this clone. V and J are TRBV10-2 and TRBJ2-7; 8 bases align to TRBD2. V shed 7 bases, J shed 3 bases, and the junction held 8 bases outside the gene matches. Germline V lookup: CDR1 WSHSY, CDR2 SAAADI. This CDR3 spans 14 amino acids. Here the CDR3 DNA reads TGCGCCAGCACCCCGGGGGCGGGAGGCTACGAGCAGTACTTC. Amino acids: CASTPGAGGYEQYF.

The chain joins TRBV7-6 to TRBJ1-3; D is ambiguous. V dropped 1 base and J dropped 0 bases, with 4 bases sitting between them. CDR1 SGHVS and CDR2 FNYEAQ come from the germline V gene. CDR3 length equals 14 residues. The DNA for the CDR3 is TGTGCCAGCAGCTTAGACAACTCTGGAAACACCATATATTTT. This gives the protein CASSLDNSGNTIYF.

The rearrangement links TRBV18 to TRBJ1-4; D unresolved. Trimming shortened V by 0 bases and J by 5 bases, and 7 bases separated the two germline ends. This CDR3 is built from 14 residues. Germline V gives CDR1 KGHSH, CDR2 LQKENI. The CDR3 protein is CASSPPGSNEKLFF. CDR3 nucleotides: TGTGCCAGCTCACCACCGGGCAGCAATGAAAAACTGTTTTTT.

The genes are TRBV6-2 or TRBV6-3 and TRBJ2-7; D might be TRBD2 (6 bases). Germline CDR1 is MNHEY and CDR2 is SVGEGT. The CDR3 contains 15 residues. V lost 0 bases to trimming and J lost 3 bases, with 12 bases between them. The CDR3 nucleotides read TGTGCCAGCAGTTACTCGAAACGGGAGCTCTACGAGCAGTACTTC. Translation gives CASSYSKRELYEQYF.

The rearrangement links TRBV9 to TRBJ2-1; 8 bases map to TRBD1. This CDR3 is built from 12 residues. Germline V CDR1 and CDR2: SGDLS, YYNGEE. V lost 4 bases, J lost 10 bases, and 4 bases stayed unmatched. The CDR3 spells CASSSQGAEQFF. Written as DNA, the CDR3 is TGTGCCAGCAGCTCTCAGGGGGCGGAGCAGTTCTTC.

This sequence joins TRBV2 and TRBJ2-5; 7 bases agree with TRBD2. The V gene's germline CDR1 is SNHLY and CDR2 FYNNEI. The CDR3 runs to 16 residues. The ends lost 5 bases at V and 4 bases at J; junction bases unmatched: 13. CDR3: CASSPFEAGRGETQYF. The CDR3 DNA reads TGTGCCAGCAGTCCCTTTGAGGCAGGGAGGGGAGAGACCCAGTACTTC.

The chain joins TRBV10-3 to TRBJ2-1; TRBD2 matches 14 bases. This CDR3 spans 16 amino acids. Germline trimming cut 10 bases from V and 1 base from J; bases unmatched to any gene: 6. Germline loops: CDR1 ENHRY, CDR2 SYGVKD. The chain's CDR3 is CATHGTSGRSYNEQFF. The CDR3 DNA sequence: TGTGCCACCCACGGGACTAGCGGGAGATCCTACAATGAGCAGTTCTTC.

The V call is TRBV27, the J call TRBJ1-3; D might be TRBD1 (5 bases). CDR1 MNHEY and CDR2 SMNVEV come from the germline V gene (reference sequence). This CDR3 spans 13 amino acids. V was shortened by 8 bases and J by 1 base, with 9 bases between the two germline ends. This CDR3 is CASAPGSGNTIYF. Here the CDR3 DNA reads TGTGCCAGCGCCCCAGGGTCTGGAAACACCATATATTTT.

This clone showed up just once. The rearrangement links TRBV6-2 or TRBV6-3 to TRBJ2-2; D possibly corresponds to TRBD1 (8 bases). Looked up from germline, CDR1 is MNHEY and CDR2 is SVGEGT. The ends were cut back, 7 bases at V and 5 bases at J, with 23 bases in the middle. The CDR3 is made up of 17 amino acids. The CDR3 sequence: CASIPGRDRRRTGELFF. DNA for the CDR3: TGTGCCAGCATCCCTGGGAGGGACAGGCGGCGAACCGGGGAGCTGTTTTTT.

V is TRBV6-2 or TRBV6-3 and J is TRBJ2-3, with D hard to call. Germline loops: CDR1 MNHEY, CDR2 SVGEGT. The CDR3 length is 14 residues. The germline V and J ends were trimmed by 3 bases and 2 bases, with 9 bases remaining between them. CDR3 DNA sequence: TGTGCCAGCAGTTATTCCCAGGTCACAGATACGCAGTATTTT. The encoded protein is CASSYSQVTDTQYF.

The gene calls are TRBV3-1 (or the pseudogene TRBV3-2) and TRBJ2-3; D possibly corresponds to TRBD1 (6 bases). The CDR3 loop spans 16 amino acids. Germline lookup yields CDR1 LGHDT and CDR2 YNNKEL (reference sequence). V was cut by 3 bases and J by 4 bases, with 17 bases left in between. In nucleotides, the CDR3 is TGTGCCAGCAGCCAGACCCCGGGACAAACGGCAGATACGCAGTATTTT. Translated, it gives CASSQTPGQTADTQYF.

The rearrangement links TRBV1 to TRBJ2-5; the table names TRBD2, a call not compared with the DNA. TRBV1 is marked as a pseudogene. The CDR3 loop spans 17 amino acids. The CDR3 bases are TGCACCAGCAGCGAAAGAACTAGAGGGAGGGCGGGAGAGACCCAGTACTTC. The encoded protein is CTSSERTRGRAGETQYF.

V is TRBV6-5 and J is TRBJ2-3; 7 nucleotides align to TRBD2. The germline V gene has CDR1 MNHEY and CDR2 SVGAGI. Trimming at V came to 3 bases and at J to 3 bases, leaving 9 bases not matched to a gene. The CDR3 length is 16 residues. The CDR3 loop reads CASSYMGGGSTDTQYF. CDR3 coding DNA: TGTGCCAGCAGTTATATGGGAGGCGGGAGTACAGATACGCAGTATTTT.

The chain links TRBV6-2 or TRBV6-3 to TRBJ2-7; 12 bases are shared with TRBD1. There are 17 residues in the CDR3. V shed 0 bases, J shed 4 bases, and the junction held 7 bases outside the gene matches. Germline CDR1 MNHEY, CDR2 SVGEGT. Written as DNA, the CDR3 is TGTGCCAGCAGTTACTCCCCCCGGGACAGGGGGCGATACGAGCAGTACTTC. It encodes CASSYSPRDRGRYEQYF.

The J gene is TRBJ1-1, the V gene TRBV3-1 (or the pseudogene TRBV3-2); 7 positions agree with TRBD1. The CDR3 runs to 15 residues. Germline CDR1 LGHDT, CDR2 YNNKEL (reference sequence). The V gene end was trimmed by 6 bases and the J gene end by 5 bases; junction bases not matched to a gene: 12. The CDR3 region is CASSPARDSRTEAFF. CDR3 DNA: TGTGCCAGCAGTCCCGCCCGGGACAGTCGGACTGAAGCTTTCTTT.

This chain uses TRBV24-1 with TRBJ2-7; 7 nucleotides line up with TRBD1. The CDR3 contains 14 residues. Germline V CDR1 and CDR2: KGHDR, SFDVKD. V gave up 2 bases and J gave up 4 bases; unmatched junction bases: 4. CDR3: CATSDSGTEYEQYF. The CDR3 region has the DNA TGTGCCACCAGTGATTCCGGGACAGAGTACGAGCAGTACTTC.

The chain has TRBV27 and TRBJ1-4; D may be TRBD1 (5 bases). CDR1 is MNHEY and CDR2 is SMNVEV in the germline V gene (reference sequence). There are 14 residues in the CDR3. V lost 3 bases and J 8 bases, leaving 13 bases between the germline ends. CDR3 sequence (DNA): TGTGCCAGCAGTTTGGCAGGGAATACAGAAAAACTGTTTTTT. Protein: CASSLAGNTEKLFF.

The V gene is TRBV14, the J gene TRBJ1-2, with a weak D call TRBD1 (6 bases). CDR3 length: 14 residues. V lost 1 base, J lost 6 bases, and 12 bases lay in between. Germline-derived CDR1 and CDR2 are SGHDN and FVKESK. CDR3 protein: CASSQVRGTNGYTF. The CDR3 bases are TGTGCCAGCAGCCAAGTTAGGGGGACCAATGGCTACACCTTC.

The rearrangement links TRBV7-7 to TRBJ2-1; no clear D gene. V lost 1 base to trimming and J lost 0 bases, with 7 bases between them. CDR3 length: 15 residues. Germline-derived CDR1 and CDR2 are SSHAT and FNYEAQ (reference sequence). As DNA, the CDR3 is TGTGCCAGCAGCTTAGACCTGAGCTCCTACAATGAGCAGTTCTTC. Residues: CASSLDLSSYNEQFF.

CDR3 DNA: TGTGCCAGCAGCGCAAATTCAGGGCCGGGACTAGCGGGCACAGATACGCAGTATTTT. Translating gives CASSANSGPGLAGTDTQYF. This chain links TRBV11-2 with TRBJ2-3, with TRBD2 identical over 11 bases. The junction had 14 bases not matched to a gene; V was cut back by 5 bases and J by 1 base. There are 19 residues in the CDR3. CDR1 is SGHAT, CDR2 FQNNGV, per germline.